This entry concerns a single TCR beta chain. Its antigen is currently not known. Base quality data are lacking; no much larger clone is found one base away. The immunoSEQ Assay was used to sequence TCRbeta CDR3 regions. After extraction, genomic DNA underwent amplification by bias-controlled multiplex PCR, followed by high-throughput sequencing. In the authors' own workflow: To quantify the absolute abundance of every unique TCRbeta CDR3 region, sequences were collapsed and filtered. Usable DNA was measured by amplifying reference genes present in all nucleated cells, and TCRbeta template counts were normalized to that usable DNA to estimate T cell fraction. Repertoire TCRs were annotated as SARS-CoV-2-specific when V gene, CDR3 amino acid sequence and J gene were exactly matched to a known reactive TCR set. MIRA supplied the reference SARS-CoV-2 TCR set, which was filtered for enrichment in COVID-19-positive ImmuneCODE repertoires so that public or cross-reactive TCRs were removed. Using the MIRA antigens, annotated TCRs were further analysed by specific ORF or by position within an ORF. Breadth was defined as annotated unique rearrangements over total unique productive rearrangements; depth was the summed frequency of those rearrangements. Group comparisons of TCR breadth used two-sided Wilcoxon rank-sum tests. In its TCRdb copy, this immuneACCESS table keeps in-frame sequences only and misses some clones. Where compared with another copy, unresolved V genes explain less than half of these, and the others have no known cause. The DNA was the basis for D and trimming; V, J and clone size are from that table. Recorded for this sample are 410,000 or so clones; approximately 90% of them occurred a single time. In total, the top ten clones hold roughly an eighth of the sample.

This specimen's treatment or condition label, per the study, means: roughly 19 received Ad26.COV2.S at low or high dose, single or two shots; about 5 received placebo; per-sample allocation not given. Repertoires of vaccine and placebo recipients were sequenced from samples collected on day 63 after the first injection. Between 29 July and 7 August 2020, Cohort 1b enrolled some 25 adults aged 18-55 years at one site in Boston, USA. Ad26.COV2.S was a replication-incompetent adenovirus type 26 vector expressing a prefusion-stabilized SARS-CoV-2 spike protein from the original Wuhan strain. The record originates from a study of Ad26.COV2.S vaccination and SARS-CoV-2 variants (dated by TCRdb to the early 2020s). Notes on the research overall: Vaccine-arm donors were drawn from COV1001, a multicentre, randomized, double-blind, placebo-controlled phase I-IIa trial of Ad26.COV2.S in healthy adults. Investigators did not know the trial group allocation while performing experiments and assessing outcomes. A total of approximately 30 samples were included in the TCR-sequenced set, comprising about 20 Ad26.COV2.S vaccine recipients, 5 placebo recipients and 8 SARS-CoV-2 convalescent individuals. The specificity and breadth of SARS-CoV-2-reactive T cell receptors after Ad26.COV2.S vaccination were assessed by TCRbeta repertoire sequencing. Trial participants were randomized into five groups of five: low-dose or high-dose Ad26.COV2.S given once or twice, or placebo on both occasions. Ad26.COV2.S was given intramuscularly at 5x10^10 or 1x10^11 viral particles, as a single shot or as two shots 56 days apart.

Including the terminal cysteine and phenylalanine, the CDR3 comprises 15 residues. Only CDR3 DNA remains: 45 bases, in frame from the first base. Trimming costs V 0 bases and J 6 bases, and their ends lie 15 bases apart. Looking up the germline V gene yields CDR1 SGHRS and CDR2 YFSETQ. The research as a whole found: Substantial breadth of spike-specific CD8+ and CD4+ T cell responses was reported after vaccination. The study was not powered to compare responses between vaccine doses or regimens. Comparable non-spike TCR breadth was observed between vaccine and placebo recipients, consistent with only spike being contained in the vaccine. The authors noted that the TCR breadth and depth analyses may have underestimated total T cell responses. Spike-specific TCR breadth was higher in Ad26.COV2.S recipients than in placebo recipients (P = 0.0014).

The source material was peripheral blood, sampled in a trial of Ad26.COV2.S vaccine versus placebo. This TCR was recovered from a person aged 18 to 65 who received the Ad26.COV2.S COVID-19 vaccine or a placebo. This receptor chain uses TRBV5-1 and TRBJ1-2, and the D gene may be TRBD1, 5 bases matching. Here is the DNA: TGCGCCAGCAGCTTGGGGACCCAGGGCCGAAATGGCTACACCTTC. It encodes CASSLGTQGRNGYTF.